These 32 T cell receptor beta chains were sequenced from one sample in a study of identical twins. A single record per CDR3 protein comes from TCRdb applying MiXCR to the 5' RACE reads. The data show about 530,000 distinct CDR3 sequences, with roughly 15% seen just once and roughly 0.44% held by the top ten. These data also formed part of another study, on yellow fever vaccine responses in identical twins.

The specimen was CD4+ T cells sorted from blood. The receptor source for this set is a woman aged 18-29 years in good health.

In its sample, this clonotype was seen a few times. This chain connects TRBV5-1 to TRBJ1-4, with D maybe TRBD1 (6 bases). Germline V gives CDR1 SGHRS, CDR2 YFSETQ. The CDR3 length is 16 residues. The germline V and J ends were trimmed by 7 bases and 1 base, with 17 bases remaining between them. CDR3 nucleotides: TGCGCCAGCCGACCAAAGGGGGAGTTAACTAATGAAAAACTGTTTTTT. Translation: CASRPKGELTNEKLFF. The whole variable domain, remainder taken from reference TRBV5-1 and TRBJ1-4, is KAGVTQTPRYLIKTRGQQVTLSCSPISGHRSVSWYQQTPGQGLQFLFEYFSETQRNKGNFPGRFSGRQFSNSRSEMNVSTLELGDSALYLCASRPKGELTNEKLFFGSGTQLSVL.

The chain has TRBV2 and TRBJ2-1; the D is unclear. Trimming took 2 bases from V and 5 from J, leaving 10 bases between them. There are 14 residues in the CDR3. Germline assignment: CDR1 SNHLY and CDR2 FYNNEI. CDR3 residues: CASSESLRNNEQFF. CDR3 DNA: TGTGCCAGCAGTGAAAGTTTGCGAAACAATGAGCAGTTCTTC.

This clonotype was picked up a small number of times. The rearrangement links TRBV9 to TRBJ2-7, with TRBD2 matching over 7 bases. Germline-derived CDR1 and CDR2 are SGDLS and YYNGEE. The J segment lost 2 bases and the V segment lost 4 bases, leaving 9 bases of the junction unmatched. CDR3 length equals 15 residues. The chain's CDR3 is CASSRGDFPPYEQYF. In DNA form, the CDR3 reads TGTGCCAGCAGCCGGGGGGACTTTCCACCCTACGAGCAGTACTTC.

At least ten counts were recorded for this clonotype. This chain links TRBV5-1 with TRBJ2-5; weak D call: TRBD2 (6 bases). The CDR3 spans 15 residues. The V gene's germline CDR1 is SGHRS and CDR2 YFSETQ. Trimming took 1 base from V and 2 from J, leaving 12 bases between them. The CDR3 DNA reads as TGCGCCAGCAGCTTGTCTCCCGGGACTCAAGAGACCCAGTACTTC. It encodes CASSLSPGTQETQYF.

The chain combines TRBV3-1 with TRBJ2-7, with 10 nucleotides matching TRBD2. The CDR3 sequence is 15 residues long. Looked up from germline, CDR1 is LGHDT and CDR2 is YNNKEL (reference sequence). After removal of 0 bases from V and 7 bases from J, the junction contained 6 bases not matched to a gene. The DNA of the CDR3 is TGTGCCAGCAGCCAAGAGTTAGCGGGAGGTCGGGAGCAGTACTTC. Protein: CASSQELAGGREQYF.

The chain is built from TRBV20-1 and TRBJ2-1; D gene ambiguous. Germline values: CDR1 DFQATT, CDR2 SNEGSKA (reference sequence). This CDR3 comprises 11 residues. Between the trimmed V and J ends, which lost 8 bases and 4 bases, there was a span of 9 bases. This CDR3 reads CSSNPYNEQFF. CDR3 DNA: TGCAGTTCCAATCCGTACAATGAGCAGTTCTTC.

This clonotype was seen at least ten times. The chain combines TRBV12-3 or TRBV12-4 with TRBJ2-2; D is uncertain. Trimming cost V 6 bases and J 6 bases, with 11 bases left between them. The CDR3 spans 13 residues. Here the CDR3 reads CASRTSRPGELFF. The CDR3 DNA reads as TGTGCCAGCAGAACCTCTCGGCCCGGGGAGCTGTTTTTT.

This clonotype was recorded a few times. In DNA form, the CDR3 reads TGTGCCAGCAGCTTAAATGGTTATGGTGAGACCCAGTACTTC. This gives the protein CASSLNGYGETQYF. The rearrangement joins TRBV11-3 to TRBJ2-5; D remains ambiguous. This CDR3 region has 14 residues. Germline V gene sequence: CDR1 SGHNT, CDR2 YENEEA. Deletions cut 2 bases from V and 5 bases from J, with 12 bases between.

V and J are TRBV4-1 and TRBJ2-7; the D is unclear. V lost 4 bases and J lost 6, with 16 bases in between. CDR3 size: 14 residues. Looked up from germline, CDR1 is MGHRA and CDR2 is YSYEKL. This CDR3 reads CASSLSTSRSEQYV. DNA of the CDR3: TGCGCCAGCAGCCTCTCTACTTCCAGGAGCGAGCAGTACGTC.

This clonotype was observed a few times. This rearrangement joins TRBV29-1 to TRBJ2-1; the match to TRBD2 covers 10 bases. The germline V gene has CDR1 SQVTM and CDR2 ANQGSEA. The CDR3 covers 17 residues. V trimming: 7 bases; J trimming: 0 bases; junction bases outside the gene matches: 12. As DNA, the CDR3 is TGCAGCGCGAAAAGACTAGCGGGTGACAGCTCCTACAATGAGCAGTTCTTC. Protein: CSAKRLAGDSSYNEQFF.

This clonotype showed up many times. The chain uses TRBV28 and TRBJ1-2; 8 bases are shared with TRBD1. The V and J ends lost 6 bases and 3 bases, in that order; junction bases with no gene match: 0. This CDR3 contains 12 residues. The germline gives CDR1 MDHEN, CDR2 SYDVKM. This CDR3 is CASRDRDYGYTF. The CDR3 coding sequence is TGTGCCAGCAGGGACAGGGACTATGGCTACACCTTC.

The chain couples TRBV6-1 to TRBJ2-2, with D possibly matching TRBD2 (6 bases). The CDR3 extends over 14 amino acids. V lost 6 bases, J lost 6 bases, and 14 bases lay in between. Germline V gene lookup returns CDR1 MNHNS and CDR2 SASEGT. CDR3 loop: CASSLLGEAGELFF. CDR3 nucleotides: TGTGCCAGCAGCCTGCTTGGGGAGGCCGGGGAGCTGTTTTTT.

This clonotype has only a few counts. The V and J genes are TRBV20-1 and TRBJ1-1, with a weak D call TRBD1 (5 bases). V lost 3 bases to trimming and J lost 8 bases, with 16 bases between them. This CDR3 contains 13 residues. Germline values: CDR1 DFQATT, CDR2 SNEGSKA (reference sequence). The CDR3 protein is CSASYRIGVEAFF. For the CDR3, the DNA is TGCAGTGCTAGCTACAGGATTGGGGTGGAAGCTTTCTTT.

This clonotype turned up a few times. The chain uses TRBV25-1 and TRBJ2-3; 10 nucleotides agree with TRBD1. Germline loops: CDR1 MGHDK, CDR2 SYGVNS. Unmatched junction bases numbered 12, after V lost 4 bases and J lost 5 bases. This CDR3 has 17 amino acids. The CDR3 DNA is TGTGCCAGCAGTGCCCGATTCGGGACAGGGGTAGGAGATACGCAGTATTTT. As protein: CASSARFGTGVGDTQYF.

The genes are TRBV10-1 and TRBJ2-7; 11 bases are shared with TRBD2. This CDR3 has 17 amino acids. V shed 5 bases and J 2 bases; nucleotides not matched to a gene: 11. Germline lookup yields CDR1 WNHNN and CDR2 SYGVQD (reference sequence). The DNA of the CDR3 is TGCGCCAGCAGTCCGGGACTAGCGGCTGGGGAGGCCTACGAGCAGTACTTC. This sequence encodes CASSPGLAAGEAYEQYF.

The sample holds a few counts of this clonotype. The rearrangement joins TRBV12-3 or TRBV12-4 to TRBJ1-3; D is uncertain. The CDR3 covers 15 residues. With 1 base removed from V and 0 bases from J, the gap between germline ends came to 7 bases. The CDR3 spells CASSLGQVSGNTIYF. In DNA, the CDR3 is TGTGCCAGCAGTTTAGGTCAGGTCTCTGGAAACACCATATATTTT.

In its sample, this clonotype was seen a few times. This chain uses TRBV7-8 with TRBJ2-2; the D is unclear. The CDR3 extends over 15 amino acids. Trimming took off 5 bases at V and 2 bases at J, with 12 bases between the two ends. Germline CDR1 and CDR2: SGHVS and FQNEAQ. The CDR3: CASSGQIANTGELFF. CDR3 bases: TGTGCCAGCAGCGGTCAGATCGCCAACACCGGGGAGCTGTTTTTT.

CDR3 in DNA: TGCAGTGCTAGGTTACTCTACGAGCAGTACTTC. It encodes CSARLLYEQYF. This rearrangement joins TRBV20-1 to TRBJ2-7; D is unclear. This CDR3 comprises 11 residues. CDR1 is DFQATT, CDR2 SNEGSKA, per germline (reference sequence). V was cut by 3 bases and J by 3 bases, with 6 bases left in between.

The genes are TRBV20-1 and TRBJ2-5; D tentatively fits TRBD1 or TRBD2 (5 bases each). Germline loops: CDR1 DFQATT, CDR2 SNEGSKA (reference sequence). The CDR3 is made up of 14 amino acids. Trimming took off 6 bases at V and 3 bases at J, with 17 bases between the two ends. CDR3 in amino acids: CSATSGTPKETQYF. CDR3 DNA sequence: TGCAGTGCAACCTCCGGGACCCCAAAAGAGACCCAGTACTTC.

This clonotype appeared many times. This chain links TRBV4-1 with TRBJ2-1; no reliable D call. Trimming removed 1 base at V and 0 bases at J, with 10 bases between. The CDR3 consists of 16 residues. The germline V gene encodes CDR1 MGHRA and CDR2 YSYEKL. Here the CDR3 reads CASSQVNIVSYNEQFF. CDR3 coding DNA: TGCGCCAGCAGCCAAGTTAATATAGTCTCCTACAATGAGCAGTTCTTC.

At least ten counts were recorded for this clonotype. This chain joins TRBV12-3 or TRBV12-4 and TRBJ2-1; a weak D match, TRBD1 (7 bases). Trimming took 3 bases from V and 5 from J, leaving 14 bases between them. The CDR3 has 15 residues. DNA for the CDR3: TGTGCCAGCAGTTTTTTACAGGGGACTGACAATGAGCAGTTCTTC. It translates to CASSFLQGTDNEQFF.

The V and J genes are TRBV12-3 or TRBV12-4 and TRBJ2-2; the match to TRBD2 covers 8 bases. The CDR3 is 15 residues long. Unmatched junction bases numbered 3, after V lost 3 bases and J lost 3 bases. The CDR3, as DNA: TGTGCCAGCAGTTTGGCGCGGGGGGACACCGGGGAGCTGTTTTTT. Its translation: CASSLARGDTGELFF.

The chain is built from TRBV27 and TRBJ1-5, with 7 positions matching TRBD1. The CDR3 contains 14 residues. With 6 bases clipped from V and 0 bases from J, the junction kept 2 bases outside the gene matches. Germline V lookup: CDR1 MNHEY, CDR2 SMNVEV (reference sequence). CDR3 protein: CASRTGLSNQPQHF. Here the CDR3 DNA reads TGTGCCAGCAGGACAGGGCTTAGCAATCAGCCCCAGCATTTT.

This clonotype was recorded a few times. The chain has TRBV12-3 or TRBV12-4 and TRBJ2-3; maybe TRBD1 (5 bases). This CDR3 spans 12 amino acids. Trimming took off 5 bases at V and 7 bases at J, with 10 bases between the two ends. The CDR3 nucleotides are TGTGCCAGCAGTCGACAGCAATATACGCAGTATTTT. Translation gives CASSRQQYTQYF.

This clonotype was observed a handful of times. V is TRBV12-3 or TRBV12-4 and J is TRBJ2-1; a weak D match, TRBD2 (6 bases). Between the trimmed V and J ends, which lost 8 bases and 6 bases, there was a span of 23 bases. The CDR3 is 16 residues long. The CDR3 DNA sequence: TGTGCCAGCTCCCCCCTGGAGGGACTTGGACTCAATGAGCAGTTCTTC. Its translation is CASSPLEGLGLNEQFF.

The chain recombines TRBV10-3 with TRBJ2-3, with D possibly being TRBD2 (5 bases). The CDR3 covers 13 residues. Trimming pared 5 bases from V and 2 bases from J, leaving 8 bases between. CDR1 and CDR2 from the germline V gene are ENHRY and SYGVKD. The chain's CDR3 is CAISPDSTDTQYF. In nucleotides, the CDR3 is TGTGCCATCAGTCCGGACTCCACAGATACGCAGTATTTT.

The chain carries TRBV6-5 and TRBJ2-2, with 12 bases fitting TRBD1. Germline V lookup: CDR1 MNHEY, CDR2 SVGAGI. After removal of 2 bases from V and 3 bases from J, the junction contained 4 bases not matched to a gene. CDR3 length equals 17 residues. CDR3: CASSYGTGGLDTGELFF. The CDR3 nucleotides are TGTGCCAGCAGTTACGGGACAGGGGGCCTCGACACCGGGGAGCTGTTTTTT.

The chain employs TRBV24-1 and TRBJ1-6; D may be TRBD1 (5 bases). V was pared by 3 bases and J by 9 bases, with 23 bases between. This CDR3 has 18 amino acids. CDR1 and CDR2 (germline): KGHDR, SFDVKD. CDR3 DNA sequence: TGTGCCACCAGTGATCTTGGATCGGGACCAGGGCATGGTTCACCCCTCCACTTT. Residues: CATSDLGSGPGHGSPLHF.

The V gene is TRBV11-2, the J gene TRBJ2-1; the D is unclear. Per the germline V gene, CDR1 is SGHAT and CDR2 is FQNNGV. This CDR3 region has 14 residues. Trimming cost V 2 bases and J 7 bases, with 12 bases left between them. For the CDR3, the DNA is TGTGCCAGCAGCTTACGCAACGACCGAAATGAGCAGTTCTTC. Encoded protein: CASSLRNDRNEQFF.

This clonotype was found a few times. V is TRBV5-5 and J is TRBJ2-5, with TRBD2 identical over 15 bases. Germline V lookup: CDR1 SGHKS, CDR2 YYEKEE (reference sequence). The CDR3 runs to 18 residues. V lost 7 bases, J lost 2 bases, and 12 bases stayed unmatched. The CDR3 protein is CASGSPGLAGGIQETQYF. DNA for the CDR3: TGTGCCAGCGGCAGCCCGGGACTAGCGGGAGGTATACAAGAGACCCAGTACTTC. The full variable domain, its missing parts supplied by reference TRBV5-5 and TRBJ2-5, is DAGVTQSPTHLIKTRGQQVTLRCSPISGHKSVSWYQQVLGQGPQFIFQYYEKEERGRGNFPDRFSARQFPNYSSELNVNALLLGDSALYLCASGSPGLAGGIQETQYFGPGTRLLVL.

The V and J genes are TRBV7-8 and TRBJ1-2; 10 bases agree with TRBD1. Losses at the gene ends were 4 bases for V and 6 bases for J; bases not matched to a gene: 5. The CDR3 sequence is 14 residues long. Looked up from germline, CDR1 is SGHVS and CDR2 is FQNEAQ. The CDR3, as DNA: TGTGCCAGCAGCTCCACCGGGACAGGGGATGGCTACACCTTC. Its translation is CASSSTGTGDGYTF.

This clonotype was detected many times. This chain uses TRBV24-1 with TRBJ2-3; D gene uncertain. Trimming took off 3 bases at V and 8 bases at J, with 11 bases between the two ends. There are 13 residues in the CDR3. From germline, CDR1 is KGHDR and CDR2 SFDVKD. This CDR3 is CATSDTVSGTQYF. The CDR3 DNA reads TGTGCCACCAGTGATACGGTATCAGGTACGCAGTATTTT.